This is a list of T cell receptor beta chains from one sample in a study of T cells after yellow fever vaccination. In TCRdb, the 5' RACE reads were re-called with MiXCR into one record per CDR3 protein. The sample includes about 350,000 distinct CDR3 sequences, roughly an eighth of them seen just once. The sequences come from CD4+ T cells sorted from PBMCs, collected 15 days after the yellow fever booster vaccination. These receptors originate from a young man who received the YFV17D yellow fever vaccine. Both conserved end residues are part of each CDR3. D genes are given only for firm matches. Expanded clones are given a class, and other clones once, few, many or no size at all.

TRBV12-5	16	-	TRBJ2-5	-	CASGPGKLAVWETQYF	TGTGCTAGTGGTCCGGGAAAACTAGCAGTCTGGGAGACCCAGTACTTC
TRBV5-4	15	few	TRBJ1-1	-	CASTRSGKMNTEAFF	TGTGCCAGCACCAGATCAGGGAAAATGAACACTGAAGCTTTCTTT
TRBV7-3	16	few	TRBJ2-2	-	CASSQQGAANTGELFF	TGTGCCAGCAGCCAACAGGGTGCGGCGAACACCGGGGAGCTGTTTTTT
TRBV5-1	14	many	TRBJ2-5	-	CASGQNRAGETQYF	TGCGCCAGCGGACAAAACAGGGCGGGGGAGACCCAGTACTTC
TRBV4-1	17	many	TRBJ2-3	TRBD1	CASSRSQGTRGTDTQYF	TGCGCCAGCAGCCGATCACAGGGGACCCGAGGCACAGATACGCAGTATTTT
TRBV20-1	14	-	TRBJ1-1	-	CSARDRAGSTEAFF	TGCAGTGCTAGAGATAGGGCAGGGAGCACTGAAGCTTTCTTT
TRBV25-1	13	once	TRBJ2-5	-	CASSPLTGETQYF	TGTGCCAGCAGTCCCTTGACGGGCGAGACCCAGTACTTC
TRBV6-5	14	few	TRBJ2-6	-	CASSYGWGANVLTF	TGTGCCAGCAGTTACGGTTGGGGGGCCAACGTCCTGACTTTC
TRBV25-1	14	few	TRBJ2-1	-	CATTGAGTYNEQFF	TGTGCCACCACAGGAGCAGGGACCTACAATGAGCAGTTCTTC
TRBV20-1	13	-	TRBJ2-4	-	CSARAGAKNIQYF	TGCAGTGCTAGAGCGGGAGCCAAAAACATTCAGTACTTC
TRBV4-3	18	-	TRBJ2-1	TRBD1	CASSQDPGRDRARDEQFF	TGCGCCAGCAGCCAAGATCCTGGCCGGGACAGGGCACGTGATGAGCAGTTCTTC
TRBV10-3	14	-	TRBJ2-5	-	CAIAQGLREGTQYF	TGTGCCATAGCACAGGGTCTGAGGGAAGGGACCCAGTACTTC
TRBV2	15	many	TRBJ2-5	TRBD2	CASSVGERGGQTQYF	TGTGCCAGCAGTGTGGGCGAGCGGGGGGGCCAGACCCAGTACTTC
TRBV4-1	14	few	TRBJ1-5	-	CASSQLGLDQPQHF	TGCGCCAGCAGCCAACTCGGACTCGATCAGCCCCAGCATTTT
TRBV29-1	16	few	TRBJ2-5	TRBD2	CSVERRSSGAPVTQYF	TGCAGCGTTGAAAGGAGGTCTAGCGGGGCCCCGGTAACCCAGTACTTC
TRBV21-1	15	few	TRBJ1-2	-	CASSNWVWGNYGYTF	TGTGCCAGCAGCAACTGGGTTTGGGGAAACTATGGCTACACCTTC
TRBV29-1	14	few	TRBJ2-5	-	CSVDGSQGQETQYF	TGCAGCGTTGATGGGTCCCAGGGCCAAGAGACCCAGTACTTC
TRBV7-2	15	-	TRBJ1-2	-	CASSLDRTANYGYTF	TGTGCCAGCAGCTTAGACCGGACAGCTAACTATGGCTACACCTTC
TRBV4-1	19	few	TRBJ2-1	TRBD2	CASSRRYTAGGSSYNEQFF	TGCGCCAGCAGCCGCAGGTATACGGCGGGGGGTAGCTCCTACAATGAGCAGTTCTTC
TRBV5-1	14	few	TRBJ2-3	TRBD1	CASSPQTGADTQYF	TGCGCCAGCAGCCCACAAACAGGGGCAGATACGCAGTATTTT
TRBV7-2	15	few	TRBJ2-7	-	CASSLGQAQTYEQYF	TGTGCCAGCAGCTTAGGACAGGCCCAAACCTACGAGCAGTACTTC
TRBV28	14	-	TRBJ1-4	-	CASRSWTQDEKLFF	TGTGCCAGCAGGTCGTGGACGCAGGATGAAAAACTGTTTTTT
TRBV5-5	15	-	TRBJ2-5	TRBD2	CASSLVVGGAETQYF	TGTGCCAGCAGCTTGGTGGTGGGAGGGGCAGAGACCCAGTACTTC
TRBV25-1	13	few	TRBJ1-4	TRBD1	CASSAGQGRWLFF	TGTGCCAGCAGCGCCGGACAGGGGAGGTGGCTGTTTTTT
TRBV20-1	13	-	TRBJ1-1	TRBD1	CSTNRGGYTEAFF	TGCAGTACGAACAGGGGTGGGTACACTGAAGCTTTCTTT
TRBV6-5	15	few	TRBJ2-7	TRBD1	CASRSGTGDSYEQYF	TGTGCCAGCAGGTCCGGGACAGGGGATTCCTACGAGCAGTACTTC
TRBV5-1	14	few	TRBJ2-5	-	CASSLFPGQETQYF	TGCGCCAGCAGCTTGTTCCCGGGCCAAGAGACCCAGTACTTC
TRBV7-9	13	-	TRBJ2-5	-	CASSFGGWETQYF	TGTGCCAGCAGCTTTGGGGGGTGGGAGACCCAGTACTTC
TRBV18	16	few	TRBJ1-2	TRBD1	CASSHDRGRWSYGYTF	TGTGCCAGCTCCCACGACAGGGGGCGGTGGAGCTATGGCTACACCTTC
TRBV7-9	14	few	TRBJ2-7	TRBD2	CASSYSGGAYEQYF	TGTGCCAGCAGCTATAGCGGGGGGGCTTACGAGCAGTACTTC
TRBV6-4	15	-	TRBJ1-2	-	CASRLTSRFNYGYTF	TGTGCCAGCAGACTGACGTCCAGATTCAACTATGGCTACACCTTC
TRBV7-9	15	-	TRBJ1-4	-	CASSSASRVWEKLFF	TGTGCCAGCAGCTCCGCCTCTCGAGTTTGGGAAAAACTGTTTTTT
TRBV11-2	14	-	TRBJ1-1	-	CASTAQGGVTEAFF	TGTGCCAGCACCGCCCAGGGAGGAGTCACTGAAGCTTTCTTT
TRBV7-6	13	few	TRBJ1-2	-	CASSRRGGDGYTF	TGTGCCAGCAGCCGCCGGGGAGGGGATGGCTACACCTTC
TRBV20-1	13	-	TRBJ1-2	-	CSARSGNDYGYTF	TGCAGTGCTAGATCCGGGAACGACTATGGCTACACCTTC
TRBV21-1	18	few	TRBJ1-5	-	CASSKYDRVMEGNQPQHF	TGTGCCAGCAGCAAGTATGACAGGGTGATGGAAGGGAATCAGCCCCAGCATTTT
TRBV7-2	16	few	TRBJ2-6	TRBD1	CASSPQTGFGANVLTF	TGTGCCAGCAGCCCCCAGACAGGGTTCGGGGCCAACGTCCTGACTTTC
TRBV4-1	16	-	TRBJ2-5	TRBD2	CASSHQLAGGQETQYF	TGCGCCAGCAGCCACCAACTAGCGGGGGGCCAAGAGACCCAGTACTTC
TRBV27	14	-	TRBJ1-4	-	CASRPISGAEKLFF	TGTGCCAGCAGACCGATATCAGGGGCTGAAAAACTGTTTTTT
TRBV12-3/TRBV12-4	13	-	TRBJ1-4	-	CASSLTEREKLFF	TGTGCCAGCAGTTTGACAGAACGGGAAAAACTGTTTTTT
TRBV7-2	13	-	TRBJ1-2	TRBD1	CASSEYPGQGQLF	TGTGCCAGCAGCGAATATCCGGGACAGGGACAACTCTTC
TRBV5-1	14	few	TRBJ1-1	-	CASSPGFGNTEAFF	TGCGCCAGCAGCCCTGGTTTTGGTAACACTGAAGCTTTCTTT
TRBV24-1	14	-	TRBJ1-5	-	CATSGGSSNQPQHF	TGTGCCACTTCCGGGGGCTCGAGTAATCAGCCCCAGCATTTT
TRBV7-2	13	few	TRBJ2-3	-	CASSGRTDWTQYF	TGTGCCAGCAGCGGAAGGACCGACTGGACGCAGTATTTT
TRBV18	14	-	TRBJ1-1	TRBD1	CASSQGQGNTEAFF	TGTGCCAGCTCACAGGGACAGGGGAACACTGAAGCTTTCTTT
TRBV2	11	few	TRBJ1-2	-	CASSEAYGYTF	TGTGCCAGCAGTGAAGCTTACGGCTACACCTTC
TRBV7-2	15	few	TRBJ2-7	TRBD2	CASRSSGGVAYEQYF	TGTGCCAGTCGGAGTAGCGGGGGGGTCGCCTACGAGCAGTACTTC
TRBV6-5	19	many	TRBJ2-6	-	CASSYSGPFLSSGANVLTF	TGTGCCAGCAGTTACTCGGGGCCGTTTCTAAGCTCTGGGGCCAACGTCCTGACTTTC
TRBV12-3/TRBV12-4	15	few	TRBJ1-2	-	CASSLFQGVKGGYTF	TGTGCCAGCAGTTTATTTCAGGGCGTTAAGGGTGGCTACACCTTC
TRBV15	16	few	TRBJ2-1	TRBD2	CATSASGANFYNEQFF	TGTGCCACCAGCGCTAGCGGGGCAAATTTTTACAATGAGCAGTTCTTC
TRBV7-6	16	few	TRBJ2-7	-	CASSPDGEVSSYEQYF	TGTGCCAGCAGCCCCGACGGAGAAGTTTCTTCTTACGAGCAGTACTTC
TRBV27	14	few	TRBJ2-3	TRBD2	CASARREGTDTQYF	TGTGCCAGCGCCAGACGGGAGGGGACAGATACGCAGTATTTT
TRBV28	13	few	TRBJ2-7	-	CASSLWTAYEQYF	TGTGCCAGCAGCCTCTGGACAGCCTACGAGCAGTACTTC